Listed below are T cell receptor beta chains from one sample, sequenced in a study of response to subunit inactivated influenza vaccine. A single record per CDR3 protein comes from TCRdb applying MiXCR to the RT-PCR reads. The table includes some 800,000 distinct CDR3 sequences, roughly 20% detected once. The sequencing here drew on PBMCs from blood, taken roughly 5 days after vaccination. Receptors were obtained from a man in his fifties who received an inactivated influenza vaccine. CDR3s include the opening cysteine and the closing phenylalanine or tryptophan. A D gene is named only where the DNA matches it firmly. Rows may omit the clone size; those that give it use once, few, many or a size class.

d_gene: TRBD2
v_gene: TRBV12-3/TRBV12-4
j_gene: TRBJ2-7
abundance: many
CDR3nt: TGTGCCAGCAGTTTAGCTAGCGGGAGAAACGACGAGCAGTACTTC
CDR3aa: CASSLASGRNDEQYF

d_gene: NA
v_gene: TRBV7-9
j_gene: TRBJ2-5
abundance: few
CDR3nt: TGTGCCAGCAGCTTAAGGCTGGGCCTCCAAGAGACCCAGTACTTC
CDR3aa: CASSLRLGLQETQYF

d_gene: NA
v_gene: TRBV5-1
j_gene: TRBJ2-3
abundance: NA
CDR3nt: TGCGCCAGCAGCTCAGCAGGGCCCAGCACAGATACGCAGTATTTT
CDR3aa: CASSSAGPSTDTQYF

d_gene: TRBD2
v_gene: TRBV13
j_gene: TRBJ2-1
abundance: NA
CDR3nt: TGTGCCAGCACCTCCGGGACTAGGGATGAGCAGTTCTTC
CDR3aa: CASTSGTRDEQFF

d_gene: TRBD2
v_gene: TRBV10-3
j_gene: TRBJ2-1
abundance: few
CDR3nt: TGTGCCATCAGGGCGGGACTAGCGGGCCCCAGCTCCTACAATGAGCAGTTCTTC
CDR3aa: CAIRAGLAGPSSYNEQFF

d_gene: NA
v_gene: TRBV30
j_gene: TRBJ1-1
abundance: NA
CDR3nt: TGTGCCTGGAGCCGGGACACTGAAGCTTTCTTT
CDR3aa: CAWSRDTEAFF

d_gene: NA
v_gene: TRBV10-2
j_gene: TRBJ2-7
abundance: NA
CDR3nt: TGCGCCAGCAGTGTTGGGGGCGCGAACGAGCAGTACTTC
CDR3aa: CASSVGGANEQYF

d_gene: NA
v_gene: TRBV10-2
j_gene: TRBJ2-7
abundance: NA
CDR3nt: TGCGCCAGTCAGGAATATCCCTACGAGCAGTACTTC
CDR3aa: CASQEYPYEQYF

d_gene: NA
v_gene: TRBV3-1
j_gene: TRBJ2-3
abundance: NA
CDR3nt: TGTGCCAGCAGCCAAGACTGGGGTACGCAGTATTTT
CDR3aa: CASSQDWGTQYF

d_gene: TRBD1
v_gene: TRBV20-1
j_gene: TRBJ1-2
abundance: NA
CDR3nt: TGCAGTGCTGGGGGGGACAGGCACTATGGCTACACCTTC
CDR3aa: CSAGGDRHYGYTF

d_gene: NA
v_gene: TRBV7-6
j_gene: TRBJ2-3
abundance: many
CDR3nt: TGTGCCAGCAGCTTAGCGCACAAAGATACGCAGTATTTT
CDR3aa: CASSLAHKDTQYF

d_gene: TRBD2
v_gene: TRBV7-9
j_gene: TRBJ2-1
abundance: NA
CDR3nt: TGTGCCAGCAGCGGTAAGCGGGAGGAATGGATGAATGAGCAGTTCTTC
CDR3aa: CASSGKREEWMNEQFF

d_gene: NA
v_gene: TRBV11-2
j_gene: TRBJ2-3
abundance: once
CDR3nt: TGTGCCAGCAGCTACAAAGGGACGACAGATACGCAGTATTTT
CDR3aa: CASSYKGTTDTQYF

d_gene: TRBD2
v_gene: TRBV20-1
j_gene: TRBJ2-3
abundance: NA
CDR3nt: TGCAGGGGAGCGGGGTCAGATACGCAGTATTTT
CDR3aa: CRGAGSDTQYF

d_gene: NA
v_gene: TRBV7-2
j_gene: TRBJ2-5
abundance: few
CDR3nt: TGTGCCAGCAGCTTAAATAGACTCGCAGCCAAGGAGACCCAGTACTTC
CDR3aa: CASSLNRLAAKETQYF

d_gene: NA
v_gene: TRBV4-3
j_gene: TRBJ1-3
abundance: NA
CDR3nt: TGCGCCAGCAGCCAAGATCGGACGATCTCTGGAAACACCATATATTTT
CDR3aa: CASSQDRTISGNTIYF

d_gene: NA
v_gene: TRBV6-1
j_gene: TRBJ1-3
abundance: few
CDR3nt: TGTGCCAGCAGACCACAGAGCTCTGGAAACACCATATATTTT
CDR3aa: CASRPQSSGNTIYF

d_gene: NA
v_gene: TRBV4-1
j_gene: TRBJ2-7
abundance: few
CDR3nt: TGCGCCAGCAGCCAAGTCACAGCATACGAGCAGTACTTC
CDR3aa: CASSQVTAYEQYF

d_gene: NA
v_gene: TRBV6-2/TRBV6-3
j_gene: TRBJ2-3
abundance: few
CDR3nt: TGTGCCAGCAGTTACTCGGGGTCGTCCACAAGGGATACGCAGTATTTT
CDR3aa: CASSYSGSSTRDTQYF

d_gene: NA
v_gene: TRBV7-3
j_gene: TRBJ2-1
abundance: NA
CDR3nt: TGTGCCAGCAGCCCGATATCGTCTAGCCCTTTCTCCTACAGTGAGCAGTTCTTC
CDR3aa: CASSPISSSPFSYSEQFF

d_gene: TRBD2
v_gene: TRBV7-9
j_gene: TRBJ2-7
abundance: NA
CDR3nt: TGTGCCAGCAGCCCGGGACTAGCGGCCTTCTACGAGCAGTACTTC
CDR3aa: CASSPGLAAFYEQYF

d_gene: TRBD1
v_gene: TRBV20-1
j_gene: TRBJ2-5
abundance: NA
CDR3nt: TGCAGTGCTACCATAGGGGAATGGACAGGGCAAGAGACCCAGTACTTC
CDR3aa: CSATIGEWTGQETQYF

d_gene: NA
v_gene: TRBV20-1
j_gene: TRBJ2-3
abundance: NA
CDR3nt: TGCAGTTCGGGAGTTCCTAGCACAGATACGCAGTATTTT
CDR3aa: CSSGVPSTDTQYF

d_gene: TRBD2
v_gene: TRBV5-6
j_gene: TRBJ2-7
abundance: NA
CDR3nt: TGTGCCAGCATGAGCGGGAGTTTAGCCTACGAGCAGTACTTC
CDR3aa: CASMSGSLAYEQYF

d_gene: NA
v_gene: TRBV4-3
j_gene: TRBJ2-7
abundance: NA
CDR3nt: TGCGCCAGCAGCCAGAGGACGGGCGACGAGCAGTACTTC
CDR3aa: CASSQRTGDEQYF

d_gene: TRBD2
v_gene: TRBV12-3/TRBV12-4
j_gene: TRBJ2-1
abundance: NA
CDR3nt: TGTGCCAGCAGCCTAAGGTGGCTAGCGGGAGGGAATGAGCAGTTCTTC
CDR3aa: CASSLRWLAGGNEQFF

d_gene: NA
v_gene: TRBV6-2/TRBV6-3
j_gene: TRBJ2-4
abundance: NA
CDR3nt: TGTGCCAGCAGTTACTCGGCCGAAGCCAAAAACATTCAGTACTTC
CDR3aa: CASSYSAEAKNIQYF

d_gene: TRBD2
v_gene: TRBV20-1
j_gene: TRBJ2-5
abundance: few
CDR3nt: TGCAGTGCTATGACACTAGCGGGAGGGCCTTCTAGTTTAGAGACCCAGTACTTC
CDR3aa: CSAMTLAGGPSSLETQYF

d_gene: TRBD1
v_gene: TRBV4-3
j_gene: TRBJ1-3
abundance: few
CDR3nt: TGCGCCAGCAGCCAAGAGAATCAGGGACAGAGTGGAAACACCATATATTTT
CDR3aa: CASSQENQGQSGNTIYF

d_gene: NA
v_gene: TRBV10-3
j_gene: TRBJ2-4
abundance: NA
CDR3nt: TGTGCCATCAGTGAGTCGCAGGGCCCCGGGGACATTCAGTACTTC
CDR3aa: CAISESQGPGDIQYF

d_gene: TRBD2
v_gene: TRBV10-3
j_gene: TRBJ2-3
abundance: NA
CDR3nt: TGTGCCATCAGTGAGTCGGGACTAGCCACAGATACGCAGTATTTT
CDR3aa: CAISESGLATDTQYF

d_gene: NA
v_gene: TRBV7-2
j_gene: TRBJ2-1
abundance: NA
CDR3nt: TGTGCCAGCAGCTTATCGCCCGGCATGGGCTCCTACAATGAGCAGTTCTTC
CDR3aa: CASSLSPGMGSYNEQFF

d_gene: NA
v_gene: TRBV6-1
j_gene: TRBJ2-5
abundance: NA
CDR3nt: TGTGCCAGCACTAAACTGGGAAAAGAGACCCAGTACTTC
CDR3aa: CASTKLGKETQYF

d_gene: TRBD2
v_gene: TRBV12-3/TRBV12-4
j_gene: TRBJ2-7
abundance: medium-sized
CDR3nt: TGTGCCAGCAGCTCGGGACTAGCGGGTTACGACTTC
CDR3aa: CASSSGLAGYDF

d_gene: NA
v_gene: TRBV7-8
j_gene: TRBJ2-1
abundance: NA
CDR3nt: TGTGCCAGCAGCTTAGTGGCTGATGCGGGGCACTACAATGAGCAGTTCTTC
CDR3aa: CASSLVADAGHYNEQFF

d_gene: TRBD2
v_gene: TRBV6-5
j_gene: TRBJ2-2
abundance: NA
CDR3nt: TGTGCCAGCAGTTACGCGGGGGGGCAAACCGGGGAGCTGTTTTTT
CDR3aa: CASSYAGGQTGELFF

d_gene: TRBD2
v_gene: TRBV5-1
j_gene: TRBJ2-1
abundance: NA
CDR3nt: TGCGCCAGCAGCTTGGCGGGGGGAGGGGTCTACAATGAGCAGTTCTTC
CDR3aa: CASSLAGGGVYNEQFF

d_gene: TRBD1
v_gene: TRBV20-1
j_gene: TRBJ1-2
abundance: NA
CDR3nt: TGCAGTGCAAGAGGGACAGGGGGAAGTTTTGGCTACACCTTC
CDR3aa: CSARGTGGSFGYTF

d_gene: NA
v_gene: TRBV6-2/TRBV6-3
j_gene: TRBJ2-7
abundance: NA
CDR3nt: TGTGCCACCGGCACAGGGTTGACCTACGAGCAGTACTTC
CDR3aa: CATGTGLTYEQYF

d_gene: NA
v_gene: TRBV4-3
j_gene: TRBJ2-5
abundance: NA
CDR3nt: TGCGCCAGCAGCCAAGATCGAGCGATGAGAGAAGGGGAGACCCAGTACTTC
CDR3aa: CASSQDRAMREGETQYF

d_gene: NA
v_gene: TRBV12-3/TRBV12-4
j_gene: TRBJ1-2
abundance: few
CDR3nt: TGTGCCAGCAGTTCGGGGACGAGTGGCTACACCTTC
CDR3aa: CASSSGTSGYTF

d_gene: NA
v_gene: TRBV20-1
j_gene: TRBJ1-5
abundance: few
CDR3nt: TGCAGTGCTATTGCCGGCGGGGATTATAGCAATCAGCCCCAGCATTTT
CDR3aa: CSAIAGGDYSNQPQHF

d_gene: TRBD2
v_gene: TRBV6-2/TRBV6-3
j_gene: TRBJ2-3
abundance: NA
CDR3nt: TGTGCCAGCAGTGTACTAGCGGGGGGATCCAAAATTTCCACAGATACGCAGTATTTT
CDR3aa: CASSVLAGGSKISTDTQYF

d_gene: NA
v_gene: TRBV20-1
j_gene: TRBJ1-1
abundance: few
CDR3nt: TGCAGTGCTACCGACGTGGGTGAAGCTTTCTTT
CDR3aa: CSATDVGEAFF

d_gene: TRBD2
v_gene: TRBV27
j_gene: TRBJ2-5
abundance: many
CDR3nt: TGTGCCAGCAGTTTGTCTGGGACTAGCGGAGTGACCCAGTACTTC
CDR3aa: CASSLSGTSGVTQYF

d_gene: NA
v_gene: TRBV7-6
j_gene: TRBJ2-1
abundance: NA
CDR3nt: TGTGCCAGCAGCCCCTCGCCGGGCATCCTCAATGAGCAGTTCTTC
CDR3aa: CASSPSPGILNEQFF

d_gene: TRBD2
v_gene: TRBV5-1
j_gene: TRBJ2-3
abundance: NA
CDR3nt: TGCGCCAGCAGCTTGGCTAGCGGGACGAGCACAGATACGCAGTATTTT
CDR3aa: CASSLASGTSTDTQYF

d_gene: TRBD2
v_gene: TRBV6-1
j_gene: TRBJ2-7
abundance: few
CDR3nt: TGTGCCAGCAGTGTAAATAAATGGGGCGCGGGAGCGAGTTACGAGCAGTACTTC
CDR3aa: CASSVNKWGAGASYEQYF

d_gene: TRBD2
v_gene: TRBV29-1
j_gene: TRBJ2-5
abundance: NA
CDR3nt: TGCAGCGTTGCTCTAGCGGGAGTGGAGACCCAGTACTTC
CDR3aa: CSVALAGVETQYF

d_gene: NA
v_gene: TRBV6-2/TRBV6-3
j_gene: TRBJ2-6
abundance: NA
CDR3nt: TGTGCCAGCAGTAATGCAGGGTTCTCTGGGGCCAACGTCCTGACTTTC
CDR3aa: CASSNAGFSGANVLTF

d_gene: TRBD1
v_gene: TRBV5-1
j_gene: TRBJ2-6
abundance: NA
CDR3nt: TGCGCCAGCAGCGCGGACAGGGACTCTGGGGCCAACGTCCTGACTTTC
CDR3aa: CASSADRDSGANVLTF

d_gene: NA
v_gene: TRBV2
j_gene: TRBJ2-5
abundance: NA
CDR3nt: TGTGCCAGCATGTCGGGAGAGACCCAGTACTTC
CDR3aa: CASMSGETQYF

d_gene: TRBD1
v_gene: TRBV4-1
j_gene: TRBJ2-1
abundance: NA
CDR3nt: TGCGCCAGCCGGCCCGGGACAGGGGGTTACAATGAGCAGTTCTTC
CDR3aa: CASRPGTGGYNEQFF